These 5 T cell receptor beta chains were all obtained from the same sample, sequenced in a study of shared clonotypes between healthy human individuals. Clones were sequenced by immunoSEQ multiplex PCR, and TCRdb holds only the in-frame ones, with some missing. The table shows more than 1.2 million clones, with 98% to 99% occurring only once. Sequencing was carried out using naive CD4+ T cells sorted from blood. Subset in this sample: CD45RA+ positively selected. The source of these receptors is a man aged 25 to 40 in good health.

V usage is TRBV29-1 and J usage is TRBJ2-7; TRBD1 agrees at 11 bases. V trimming: 6 bases; J trimming: 1 base; junction bases outside the gene matches: 5. CDR1 and CDR2 from the germline V gene are SQVTM and ANQGSEA. This CDR3 is 14 amino acids long. This CDR3 reads CSVTGTGGSYEQYF. The DNA of the CDR3 is TGCAGCGTGACCGGGACAGGGGGATCCTACGAGCAGTACTTC.

Here the CDR3 DNA reads TGCGCCAGCAGCTTGGCCGAGAGCCTCGGGGTTGGCTACACCTTC. Amino acids: CASSLAESLGVGYTF. V gene TRBV5-1 combines with J gene TRBJ1-2; D unclear. The CDR3 runs to 15 residues. Per germline, CDR1 SGHRS and CDR2 YFSETQ. Trimming stripped 0 bases from V and 7 bases from J, with 16 bases between.

The J gene is TRBJ2-7, the V gene TRBV5-5, with D possibly TRBD2 on 6 matching bases. Germline V gene data show CDR1 as SGHKS and CDR2 as YYEKEE (reference sequence). V lost 3 bases and J 7 bases, leaving 14 bases between the germline ends. The CDR3 is made up of 13 amino acids. DNA for the CDR3: TGTGCCAGCAGCTCAGCCCGGGGAGGAGAGCAGTACTTC. Encoded protein: CASSSARGGEQYF.

This clone was found once. The chain employs TRBV6-5 and TRBJ1-2; 9 bases map to TRBD1. This CDR3 has 15 residues. The germline V gene encodes CDR1 MNHEY and CDR2 SVGAGI. The junction had 9 bases not matched to a gene; V was cut back by 6 bases and J by 4 bases. The CDR3 spells CASRDRTGGGYGYTF. The CDR3 DNA is TGTGCCAGCAGGGATCGAACAGGGGGCGGCTATGGCTACACCTTC.

V usage is TRBV18 and J usage is TRBJ2-3; D remains unclear. The V end was cut by 3 bases, the J end by 0 bases, with 10 bases between. The length of the CDR3 is 15 residues. Germline V lookup: CDR1 KGHSH, CDR2 LQKENI. This CDR3 is CASSPTIASTDTQYF. DNA for the CDR3: TGTGCCAGCTCACCTACGATAGCCAGCACAGATACGCAGTATTTT.